These 27 T cell receptor beta chains share one sample of origin, sequenced in a study of shared clonotypes between healthy human individuals. This table comes from immunoSEQ multiplex PCR, and its TCRdb copy is limited to in-frame clones, with some not included. Among 780,000 or so clones listed, about two thirds were seen once. Sequencing used memory CD4+ T cells sorted from blood. Subset in this sample: CD45RA-negative fraction. The receptors derive from a woman aged 25 to 45 in good health.

Many counts were recorded for this clone. The genes are TRBV7-2 and TRBJ2-7; weak D call: TRBD2 (6 bases). CDR1 SGHTA and CDR2 FQGNSA come from the germline V gene. V was clipped by 3 bases and J by 3 bases, with 27 bases between them. This CDR3 region has 19 residues. CDR3 region: CASSFPRVGSRRDRYEQYF. The CDR3 nucleotides read TGTGCCAGCAGCTTCCCCAGAGTCGGCAGCCGGAGGGACCGCTACGAGCAGTACTTC.

The chain couples TRBV27 to TRBJ2-3, with D unresolved. This CDR3 is built from 13 residues. With 3 bases removed from V and 0 bases from J, the gap between germline ends came to 4 bases. Germline CDR1 and CDR2: MNHEY and SMNVEV (reference sequence). In DNA form, the CDR3 reads TGTGCCAGCAGTTTTCTGAGCACAGATACGCAGTATTTT. Amino acids: CASSFLSTDTQYF.

The chain couples TRBV6-5 to TRBJ2-7; unclear D gene. CDR1 MNHEY and CDR2 SVGAGI come from the germline V gene. Trimming removed 0 bases at V and 1 base at J, with 4 bases between. CDR3 length: 13 residues. The CDR3, as DNA: TGTGCCAGCAGTTACTCGAAATCCTACGAGCAGTACTTC. Translating it yields CASSYSKSYEQYF.

The chain links TRBV30 to TRBJ2-1; 7 positions agree with TRBD1. CDR3 length equals 14 residues. J lost 9 bases, V lost 5 bases, and 13 bases had no gene match. Per germline, CDR1 GTSNPN and CDR2 SVGIG (reference sequence). CDR3 protein: CAWDGQELLGEQFF. As DNA, the CDR3 is TGTGCCTGGGACGGACAGGAGCTTTTGGGTGAGCAGTTCTTC.

This clone was counted once. The CDR3 DNA sequence: TGCGCCAGCAGCCAAGATTCTAGCGGGTCTTACAATGAGCAGTTCTTC. Translation gives CASSQDSSGSYNEQFF. This chain uses TRBV4-1 with TRBJ2-1; TRBD2 matches at 8 bases. Germline V gene sequence: CDR1 MGHRA, CDR2 YSYEKL. CDR3 length: 16 residues. V gave up 0 bases and J gave up 4 bases; unmatched junction bases: 5.

This clone was counted at least ten times. The V gene is TRBV15, the J gene TRBJ1-1; D is unresolved. The V gene lost 0 bases and the J gene lost 2 bases, with 16 bases spanning the gap. The germline V gene has CDR1 LNHNV and CDR2 YYDKDF (reference sequence). The CDR3 consists of 17 residues. The CDR3 here is CATSRDTNFAFNTEAFF. In DNA, the CDR3 is TGTGCCACCAGCAGAGATACGAATTTCGCCTTCAACACTGAAGCTTTCTTT.

The V and J genes are TRBV15 and TRBJ2-7, with TRBD2 identical over 11 bases. Germline CDR1 is LNHNV and CDR2 is YYDKDF (reference sequence). This CDR3 region has 15 residues. Trimming at V came to 6 bases and at J to 5 bases, leaving 9 bases not matched to a gene. CDR3 region: CATRSLAGARNEQYF. The CDR3 region has the DNA TGTGCCACCAGGTCACTAGCGGGAGCTCGGAACGAGCAGTACTTC.

The J gene is TRBJ2-1, the V gene TRBV28; 8 nucleotides match TRBD2. The CDR3 sequence is 14 residues long. CDR1 and CDR2 (germline): MDHEN, SYDVKM. Trimming at V came to 5 bases and at J to 12 bases, leaving 12 bases not matched to a gene. CDR3 in DNA: TGTGCCAGCAGTCAAACCCGCACTAGCGGAGGGCAGTTCTTC. Its translation: CASSQTRTSGGQFF.

This clone was counted at least ten times. The chain links TRBV21-1 to TRBJ1-3. TRBV21-1 is reported as a pseudogene. The CDR3 has 13 amino acids. CDR3 DNA sequence: TGTGCCAGTCCGGGGAGTACGGGAAACACCATATATTTT. Amino acid sequence: CASPGSTGNTIYF.

J is TRBJ2-7 and V is TRBV10-1; 7 bases line up with TRBD2. Trimming took 4 bases from V and 7 from J; bases not matched to a gene: 31. The CDR3 spans 21 residues. CDR1 WNHNN and CDR2 SYGVQD come from the germline V gene (reference sequence). The chain's CDR3 is CASSGWEGNTTCPKVLGEQYF. CDR3 DNA: TGCGCCAGCAGTGGGTGGGAGGGGAACACGACGTGCCCTAAGGTATTGGGGGAGCAGTACTTC.

The rearrangement joins TRBV6-1 to TRBJ2-7; TRBD2 aligns across 11 bases. Germline-derived CDR1 and CDR2 are MNHNS and SASEGT. V dropped 7 bases and J dropped 4; count of bases not matched to a gene: 9. This CDR3 region has 15 residues. The CDR3 here is CASTTSGRSSYEQYF. CDR3 in DNA: TGTGCCAGCACAACTAGCGGGAGATCCTCGTACGAGCAGTACTTC.

The table lists this clone with a count of one. A read error may be the cause here, since a much bigger clone is one base away. This sample also contains other DNA sequences that code for the same CDR3. The chain employs TRBV2 and TRBJ2-1; D ambiguous. Trimming cost V 5 bases and J 4 bases, with 3 bases left between them. CDR1 SNHLY and CDR2 FYNNEI come from the germline V gene. CDR3 size: 11 residues. The chain's CDR3 is CASSSYNEQFF. In nucleotides, the CDR3 is TGTGCCAGCAGTTCGTACAATGAGCAGTTCTTC.

There are a few counts of this clone. This chain links TRBV5-1 with TRBJ1-2; D is possibly TRBD1 (6 bases). The V gene lost 4 bases and the J gene lost 1 base, with 14 bases spanning the gap. Per germline, CDR1 SGHRS and CDR2 YFSETQ. The CDR3 runs 15 residues. In nucleotides, the CDR3 is TGCGCCAGCAGCCAAGGGGGGCGGGTTAACTATGGCTACACCTTC. It encodes CASSQGGRVNYGYTF.

This chain uses TRBV6-6 with TRBJ1-1; a weak D match, TRBD1 (5 bases). The germline V and J ends were trimmed by 2 bases and 5 bases, with 12 bases remaining between them. CDR1 is MNHNY and CDR2 is SVGAGI in the germline V gene (reference sequence). The CDR3 runs 14 residues. The CDR3 loop is CASSYGGERTEAFF. In DNA, the CDR3 is TGTGCCAGCAGTTACGGGGGTGAGAGGACTGAAGCTTTCTTT.

Turning to this clone: The same CDR3 also results from other DNA sequences found in this sample. J is TRBJ2-7 and V is TRBV5-1, with 7 bases fitting TRBD2. Trimming took 0 bases from V and 4 from J; bases not matched to a gene: 4. Germline V gene lookup returns CDR1 SGHRS and CDR2 YFSETQ. The CDR3 loop spans 14 amino acids. The DNA of the CDR3 is TGCGCCAGCAGCTTGGACGGGAGGAGGTACGAGCAGTACTTC. It is translated as CASSLDGRRYEQYF.

V usage is TRBV25-1 and J usage is TRBJ2-1; 9 nucleotides agree with TRBD1. Per germline, CDR1 MGHDK and CDR2 SYGVNS. The CDR3 has 15 amino acids. V shed 4 bases, J shed 4 bases, and the junction held 5 bases outside the gene matches. This CDR3 reads CASSGRDREYNEQFF. The CDR3 DNA follows: TGTGCCAGCAGTGGGCGGGACAGGGAATACAATGAGCAGTTCTTC. Variable domain in full (rest from reference TRBV25-1 and TRBJ2-1): EADIYQTPRYLVIGTGKKITLECSQTMGHDKMYWYQQDPGMELHLIHYSYGVNSTEKGDLSSESTVSRIRTEHFPLTLESARPSHTSQYLCASSGRDREYNEQFFGPGTRLTVL.

To note about this clone: Other nucleotide sequences in the sample specify the same CDR3. V is TRBV29-1 and J is TRBJ2-3; no reliable D call. The germline V gene encodes CDR1 SQVTM and CDR2 ANQGSEA. The ends were cut back, 3 bases at V and 1 base at J, with 5 bases in the middle. The CDR3 length is 12 residues. The CDR3 region has the DNA TGCAGCGTTGACCTCGGCACAGATACGCAGTATTTT. It codes for CSVDLGTDTQYF.

The sample holds a few counts of this clone. This chain links TRBV6-1 with TRBJ2-3; perhaps TRBD2 as D (5 bases). CDR3 size: 14 residues. From germline, CDR1 is MNHNS and CDR2 SASEGT. The V end lost 3 bases, the J end lost 6 bases, and 13 bases lay between the germline ends. CDR3 loop: CASSEGPGSDTQYF. Written as DNA, the CDR3 is TGTGCCAGCAGTGAGGGTCCGGGGTCCGATACGCAGTATTTT.

V and J are TRBV18 and TRBJ1-1; D is perhaps TRBD1 (5 bases). This CDR3 has 16 residues. V lost 1 base to trimming and J lost 0 bases, with 12 bases between them. Germline V gene sequence: CDR1 KGHSH, CDR2 LQKENI. CDR3 coding DNA: TGTGCCAGCTCACCACGAAGGGGCGAGATGAACACTGAAGCTTTCTTT. Its translation: CASSPRRGEMNTEAFF.

The chain has TRBV21-1 and TRBJ2-5; the D call in the table, TRBD1, was not verified against the DNA. TRBV21-1 is termed a pseudogene. This CDR3 contains 16 residues. CDR3 nucleotide sequence: TGTGCCAGCAGCAAAGACGTGACAAACCAGGGGGAGACCCAGTACTTC. Translating gives CASSKDVTNQGETQYF.

The genes are TRBV27 and TRBJ1-1; TRBD1 aligns across 10 bases. Germline V CDR1 and CDR2: MNHEY, SMNVEV (reference sequence). V was clipped by 5 bases and J by 1 base; unmatched bases: 7. The CDR3 loop spans 16 amino acids. The DNA of the CDR3 is TGTGCCAGCAGTCTACGGGGACAGGGGAAGAACACTGAAGCTTTCTTT. It encodes CASSLRGQGKNTEAFF.

The chain joins TRBV6-4 to TRBJ2-5; D possibly corresponds to TRBD1 (6 bases). This CDR3 contains 15 residues. With 5 bases removed from V and 1 base from J, the gap between germline ends came to 14 bases. Germline CDR1 and CDR2: MRHNA and SNTAGT. The CDR3 DNA sequence: TGTGCCAGCAGTTTATCCCAAGGGGGCCAAGAGACCCAGTACTTC. Translation gives CASSLSQGGQETQYF.

The V call is TRBV11-1, the J call TRBJ2-7; 7 bases match TRBD1. Per the germline V gene, CDR1 is SGHAT and CDR2 is FQDESV (reference sequence). The CDR3 is 14 residues long. Unmatched junction bases numbered 7, after V lost 5 bases and J lost 3 bases. The CDR3 here is CASSLGGQNYEQYF. The CDR3 DNA sequence: TGTGCCAGCAGCCTAGGGGGACAGAACTACGAGCAGTACTTC.

The gene calls are TRBV19 and TRBJ1-6; a weak D match, TRBD1 (6 bases). The CDR3 sequence is 15 residues long. Germline lookup yields CDR1 LNHDA and CDR2 SQIVND (reference sequence). V lost 3 bases to trimming and J lost 7 bases, with 13 bases between them. The CDR3 protein is CASSIGTIGNSPLHF. In DNA, the CDR3 is TGTGCCAGTAGTATCGGGACAATTGGAAATTCACCCCTCCACTTT.

This sequence joins TRBV11-3 and TRBJ2-7; D unresolved. V lost 1 base and J lost 5, with 12 bases in between. Germline CDR1 reads SGHNT; CDR2 reads YENEEA. This CDR3 spans 14 amino acids. CDR3 nucleotides: TGTGCCAGCAGCTTAGGACTGACTCCGGACGAGCAGTACTTC. Translating gives CASSLGLTPDEQYF.

The table lists this clone with a count of one. This chain connects TRBV6-1 to TRBJ1-5, with unresolved D. CDR3 length: 17 amino acids. Germline V gene data show CDR1 as MNHNS and CDR2 as SASEGT. V shed 2 bases and J shed 0 bases, with 14 bases lying between them. CDR3 nucleotide sequence: TGTGCCAGCAGTGAAAAGTGGAGCCGATATAGCAATCAGCCCCAGCATTTT. This translates into CASSEKWSRYSNQPQHF.

Notes on this clone: Just one base apart from a much larger clone, this may be a read error. The rearrangement uses TRBV14 and TRBJ1-2; 7 nucleotides line up with TRBD1. V was clipped by 4 bases and J by 3 bases; unmatched bases: 2. The CDR3 has 13 residues. Per germline, CDR1 SGHDN and CDR2 FVKESK. The CDR3 here is CASSPGQHYGYTF. In nucleotides, the CDR3 is TGTGCCAGCAGCCCGGGACAGCACTATGGCTACACCTTC.